The clone carrying this T cell receptor beta chain was detected only a few times. These data belong to a study of blood T cell repertoires in COVID-19. Across the whole study: Spain, Italy and the United States supplied samples that represented acute and convalescent COVID-19. PBMCs, B-cell-depleted T cells, or T cells were the source of the cDNA or gDNA that made up the material.

The germline gives CDR1 SGHNT, CDR2 YYREEE (reference sequence). V lost 5 bases to trimming and J lost 3 bases, with 8 bases between them. The CDR3 sequence is 13 residues long. How the authors handled the data: Counts of nucleated cells, estimated from reference gene primer amplification, were obtained. Data came from immunoSEQ multiplex PCR; TCRdb stores just in-frame clones and leaves some out. Clone size and the V and J calls come from that table; the DNA yielded D and trimming. The sample has 260,000 or so clones; 75% to 85% are singletons. This TCR was recovered from a woman between 65 and 79 years old with acute or convalescent COVID-19. The chain uses TRBV5-4 and TRBJ1-4; the D is unclear. The sample taken for sequencing was peripheral blood. DNA for the CDR3: TGTGCCAGCAGGGAGTTTTCTAATGAAAAACTGTTTTTT. Translated: CASREFSNEKLFF.